A single sample gave rise to the 32 T cell receptor beta chains below, sequenced in a study of blood T cell repertoires in COVID-19 (dated by TCRdb to 2019 to 2021). The library was built by means of the immunoSEQ multiplex PCR assay. What TCRdb holds here is the immuneACCESS table cut down to in-frame rearrangements. Part of the clones is not present; checked against another copy, under half of the missing clones reflect an unresolved V gene, and the others are unexplained. The sample table lists about 230,000 clones, 75% to 90% of them with a count of one. 2% to 3% of the sample goes to the ten largest clones. The sequencing sample was made of peripheral blood. The receptors were gathered from an older woman with active or convalescent COVID-19.

In nucleotides, the CDR3 is TGTGCCAGCAGCTTAGCTACCGATAGCTCCTACAATGAGCAGTTCTTC. Translated: CASSLATDSSYNEQFF. The rearrangement links TRBV11-2 to TRBJ2-1; D is ambiguous. This CDR3 is built from 16 residues. Germline lookup yields CDR1 SGHAT and CDR2 FQNNGV. V gave up 1 base and J gave up 0 bases, with 10 bases separating them.

This clone appeared a few times. V gene TRBV10-3 combines with J gene TRBJ1-3, with 7 bases that match TRBD1. CDR3 length equals 15 residues. The V and J ends lost 6 bases and 3 bases, in that order; junction bases with no gene match: 8. Germline V gives CDR1 ENHRY, CDR2 SYGVKD. The CDR3 is CAISTGTVDGNTIYF. The CDR3 region has the DNA TGTGCCATCAGCACCGGGACAGTAGATGGAAACACCATATATTTT.

This chain connects TRBV7-9 to TRBJ2-7; TRBD2 matches at 9 bases. Germline lookup yields CDR1 SEHNR and CDR2 FQNEAQ (reference sequence). The CDR3 totals 16 residues. V shed 4 bases, J shed 2 bases, and the junction held 9 bases outside the gene matches. CDR3 sequence: CASSSYIAGATYEQYF. The CDR3 region has the DNA TGTGCCAGCAGCTCGTATATAGCGGGGGCAACCTACGAGCAGTACTTC.

Of note for this clone: The same CDR3 can be traced to other DNA sequences in this sample. The V gene is TRBV5-1, the J gene TRBJ2-3; D may be TRBD1 (5 bases). This CDR3 has 14 residues. The V and J ends lost 4 bases and 0 bases respectively, with 9 bases between them. Per germline, CDR1 SGHRS and CDR2 YFSETQ. CDR3 protein: CASSPTGSTDTQYF. CDR3 in DNA: TGCGCCAGCAGCCCCACAGGAAGCACAGATACGCAGTATTTT.

This clone was seen a few times. This chain connects TRBV7-8 to TRBJ1-2; 12 bases fit TRBD1. The V segment lost 4 bases and the J segment 7 bases; nucleotides outside the gene matches: 4. This CDR3 is 14 amino acids long. Germline values: CDR1 SGHVS, CDR2 FQNEAQ. The CDR3 DNA is TGTGCCAGCAGCTGGGACAGGGGGCGCGGTGGCTACACCTTC. It encodes CASSWDRGRGGYTF.

The chain is built from TRBV7-2 and TRBJ2-1, with D maybe TRBD1 (6 bases). Trimming took off 5 bases at V and 10 bases at J, with 9 bases between the two ends. Germline CDR1 is SGHTA and CDR2 is FQGNSA. The CDR3 runs to 11 residues. The CDR3 nucleotides are TGTGCCAGCAGCGACAGGTACGAGCAGTTCTTC. Translating gives CASSDRYEQFF.

J is TRBJ2-4 and V is TRBV6-5; the match to TRBD2 covers 7 bases. This CDR3 region has 14 residues. Germline V CDR1 and CDR2: MNHEY, SVGAGI. The J segment lost 7 bases and the V segment lost 6 bases, leaving 9 bases of the junction unmatched. CDR3 protein: CASRRGRGSNIQYF. The CDR3 nucleotides read TGTGCCAGCAGGCGGGGGAGGGGTAGCAACATTCAGTACTTC.

The chain has TRBV4-1 and TRBJ1-3, with 7 bases matching TRBD1. The CDR3 contains 14 residues. CDR1 MGHRA and CDR2 YSYEKL come from the germline V gene. Trimming at V came to 1 base and at J to 7 bases, leaving 4 bases not matched to a gene. CDR3: CASSQGQGTNTIYF. The CDR3 nucleotides are TGCGCCAGCAGCCAAGGACAGGGAACGAACACCATATATTTT.

The chain has TRBV3-1 (or the pseudogene TRBV3-2) and TRBJ1-2; perhaps TRBD1 as D (6 bases). The CDR3 contains 16 residues. The V end was cut by 1 base, the J end by 4 bases, with 16 bases between. Germline-derived CDR1 and CDR2 are LGHDT and YNNKEL (reference sequence). CDR3 coding DNA: TGTGCCAGCAGCCAAGTTTGGAACAGGGAGGGCTATGGCTACACCTTC. Translated, it gives CASSQVWNREGYGYTF.

The J gene is TRBJ2-5, the V gene TRBV30; D possibly corresponds to TRBD2 (5 bases). CDR3 length equals 13 residues. Germline V gene sequence: CDR1 GTSNPN, CDR2 SVGIG (reference sequence). V lost 0 bases to trimming and J lost 5 bases, with 10 bases between them. CDR3 protein: CAWSVLAMETQYF. The CDR3 coding sequence is TGTGCCTGGAGTGTGCTAGCAATGGAGACCCAGTACTTC.

The V and J genes are TRBV15 and TRBJ1-2, with 9 bases fitting TRBD1. Germline CDR1 is LNHNV and CDR2 is YYDKDF (reference sequence). The CDR3 spans 19 residues. V was pared by 0 bases and J by 3 bases, with 14 bases of the junction left unmatched. The CDR3 sequence: CATSRDQVGTGLSYYGYTF. The CDR3 DNA reads as TGTGCCACCAGCAGAGATCAGGTGGGGACAGGGCTTTCGTACTATGGCTACACCTTC.

The chain links TRBV5-1 to TRBJ2-3; TRBD1 might be the D (6 bases). Germline V CDR1 and CDR2: SGHRS, YFSETQ. Deletions cut 4 bases from V and 3 bases from J, with 9 bases between. This CDR3 has 13 amino acids. CDR3 in DNA: TGCGCCAGCAGCCCACAGGGTACAGATACGCAGTATTTT. It is translated as CASSPQGTDTQYF. The full variable domain, rest sourced from reference TRBV5-1 and TRBJ2-3, is KAGVTQTPRYLIKTRGQQVTLSCSPISGHRSVSWYQQTPGQGLQFLFEYFSETQRNKGNFPGRFSGRQFSNSRSEMNVSTLELGDSALYLCASSPQGTDTQYFGPGTRLTVL.

The CDR3 spells CASSLGGNVNEQFF. In DNA form, the CDR3 reads TGTGCCAGCAGCTTAGGCGGGAACGTCAATGAGCAGTTCTTC. The V and J genes are TRBV11-1 and TRBJ2-1, with a tentative D call TRBD2 (6 bases). Per the germline V gene, CDR1 is SGHAT and CDR2 is FQDESV (reference sequence). The CDR3 sequence is 14 residues long. V lost 1 base and J lost 6, with 10 bases in between.

The chain combines TRBV5-1 with TRBJ2-1; TRBD2 matches 15 bases. V lost 6 bases to trimming and J lost 6 bases; unmatched junction nucleotides: 4. The CDR3 is 15 residues long. Per germline, CDR1 SGHRS and CDR2 YFSETQ. For the CDR3, the DNA is TGCGCCAGCACGTGGACTAGCGGGGGGGCCAATGAGCAGTTCTTC. Protein product: CASTWTSGGANEQFF.

A single count supports this clone. This sequence joins TRBV7-9 and TRBJ1-3; 7 positions match TRBD1. The V gene end was trimmed by 3 bases and the J gene end by 0 bases; junction bases not matched to a gene: 2. This CDR3 contains 15 residues. Per the germline V gene, CDR1 is SEHNR and CDR2 is FQNEAQ (reference sequence). The DNA for the CDR3 is TGTGCCAGCAGCTTCCGGACAGGCTCTGGAAACACCATATATTTT. It encodes CASSFRTGSGNTIYF.

The chain links TRBV7-2 to TRBJ2-2; 14 bases match TRBD2. V lost 5 bases and J lost 11; bases outside the gene matches: 10. The CDR3 consists of 16 residues. CDR1 and CDR2 from the germline V gene are SGHTA and FQGNSA. CDR3 sequence reads: CASSPWTSGGPPELFF. In nucleotides, the CDR3 is TGTGCCAGCAGCCCCTGGACTAGCGGGGGGCCCCCTGAGCTGTTTTTT.

J is TRBJ1-5 and V is TRBV4-2; TRBD1 matches at 8 bases. The CDR3 covers 15 residues. CDR1 LGHNA and CDR2 YNFKEQ come from the germline V gene. V lost 1 base to trimming and J lost 6 bases; unmatched junction nucleotides: 5. The CDR3 here is CASSQGQGAGQPQHF. The CDR3 nucleotides are TGTGCCAGCAGCCAAGGTCAGGGGGCAGGTCAGCCCCAGCATTTT.

This clone was seen at least ten times. The chain is built from TRBV7-9 and TRBJ2-1; 7 bases are shared with TRBD1. Trimming at V came to 6 bases and at J to 8 bases, leaving 10 bases not matched to a gene. This CDR3 spans 14 amino acids. CDR1 SEHNR and CDR2 FQNEAQ come from the germline V gene (reference sequence). The CDR3 region is CASSWGQLRDEQFF. CDR3 coding DNA: TGTGCCAGCAGTTGGGGACAGTTAAGGGATGAGCAGTTCTTC.

This chain uses TRBV3-1 (or the pseudogene TRBV3-2) with TRBJ2-1; TRBD1 aligns across 8 bases. The CDR3 is made up of 15 amino acids. With V trimmed by 4 bases and J by 7 bases, 9 bases remained unmatched. Per the germline V gene, CDR1 is LGHDT and CDR2 is YNNKEL (reference sequence). The CDR3 DNA reads as TGTGCCAGCAGCCTAAGTGGGACAGGAGCTAATGAGCAGTTCTTC. Translation gives CASSLSGTGANEQFF.

V and J are TRBV4-3 and TRBJ2-1, with 7 bases aligning to TRBD1. The CDR3 covers 17 residues. V lost 2 bases and J lost 4; bases outside the gene matches: 11. The germline V gene has CDR1 LGHNA and CDR2 YSLEER. The CDR3 DNA sequence: TGCGCCAGCAGCCAACGCCTTTTAGGGGGCGAGTACAATGAGCAGTTCTTC. It codes for CASSQRLLGGEYNEQFF.

This clone was detected once. The CDR3 spells CASSLLGGRNTGELFF. CDR3 coding DNA: TGTGCCAGCAGCTTACTTGGGGGCCGGAACACCGGGGAGCTGTTTTTT. The rearrangement joins TRBV7-2 to TRBJ2-2; tentative D call: TRBD1 (6 bases). V lost 2 bases and J 1 base, leaving 11 bases between the germline ends. The CDR3 covers 16 residues. The germline CDR1 and CDR2 sequences are SGHTA and FQGNSA. The whole variable domain, remainder taken from reference TRBV7-2 and TRBJ2-2, is GAGVSQSPSNKVTEKGKDVELRCDPISGHTALYWYRQSLGQGLEFLIYFQGNSAPDKSGLPSDRFSAERTGGSVSTLTIQRTQQEDSAVYLCASSLLGGRNTGELFFGEGSRLTVL.

On this clone itself: Its ends do not fully match the called genes, so a read error is possible. The CDR3: CASRLGQGEDTQYF. For the CDR3, the DNA is TGCGCCAGCAGGTTGGGACAGGGAGAGGATACGCAGTATTTT. The V and J genes are TRBV5-1 and TRBJ2-3; the match to TRBD1 covers 9 bases. CDR1 SGHRS and CDR2 YFSETQ come from the germline V gene. This CDR3 spans 14 amino acids.

The J gene is TRBJ2-7, the V gene TRBV3-1 (or the pseudogene TRBV3-2); D perhaps matches TRBD2 (5 bases). Germline assignment: CDR1 LGHDT and CDR2 YNNKEL (reference sequence). V was cut by 1 base and J by 2 bases, with 15 bases left in between. There are 16 residues in the CDR3. The CDR3 spells CASSQGAGSLPYEQYF. CDR3 nucleotide sequence: TGTGCCAGCAGCCAAGGGGCGGGCAGCCTTCCCTACGAGCAGTACTTC.

The V gene is TRBV2, the J gene TRBJ1-2; D gene ambiguous. Germline V gene sequence: CDR1 SNHLY, CDR2 FYNNEI. The CDR3 has 14 amino acids. Trimming cost V 3 bases and J 4 bases, with 12 bases left between them. CDR3 region: CASSERGTGYGYTF. The CDR3 coding sequence is TGTGCCAGCAGTGAGCGGGGAACGGGCTATGGCTACACCTTC.

The chain is built from TRBV29-1 and TRBJ2-7, with D possibly matching TRBD2 (5 bases). CDR1 and CDR2 (germline): SQVTM, ANQGSEA. The CDR3 length is 14 residues. Trimming removed 5 bases at V and 4 bases at J, with 18 bases between. The CDR3 here is CSVRRGLGPYEQYF. The CDR3, as DNA: TGCAGCGTTCGCCGGGGTTTAGGACCTTACGAGCAGTACTTC.

The chain employs TRBV6-6 and TRBJ2-1, with a tentative D call TRBD2 (6 bases). Germline CDR1 is MNHNY and CDR2 is SVGAGI (reference sequence). The CDR3 has 11 residues. CDR3 nucleotide sequence: TGTGCGTACGGCGGGGAAGGGAGGCAGTTCTTC. Its protein product is CAYGGEGRQFF.

Of note for this clone: The sample contains more than one DNA sequence encoding this CDR3. This sequence joins TRBV5-1 and TRBJ1-4; D may be TRBD1 (5 bases). The CDR3 contains 14 residues. The germline V gene has CDR1 SGHRS and CDR2 YFSETQ. Trimming removed 0 bases from V and 6 bases from J, with 9 bases in between. CDR3 protein: CASSLAGGDEKLFF. The CDR3 coding sequence is TGCGCCAGCAGCTTGGCGGGGGGTGATGAAAAACTGTTTTTT.

This chain links TRBV7-3 with TRBJ2-3; 12 bases are shared with TRBD2. Losses at the gene ends were 1 base for V and 5 bases for J; bases not matched to a gene: 13. The CDR3 contains 19 residues. The germline CDR1 and CDR2 sequences are SGHTA and FQGTGA. CDR3 nucleotide sequence: TGTGCCAGCAGCTTAAGGGCCACGCTAGCGGGGGGGCCCCAAGATACGCAGTATTTT. It yields the protein CASSLRATLAGGPQDTQYF.

In its sample, this clone was seen a few times. The chain is built from TRBV2 and TRBJ1-1, with D perhaps TRBD1 (5 bases). CDR1 is SNHLY and CDR2 is FYNNEI in the germline V gene. V shed 5 bases and J shed 6 bases, with 13 bases lying between them. The length of the CDR3 is 13 residues. DNA of the CDR3: TGTGCCAGCAGTTACCTGGAACAGGCTGAAGCTTTCTTT. Translation: CASSYLEQAEAFF.

The chain employs TRBV5-1 and TRBJ2-7; TRBD2 is a possible D gene (6 bases). CDR3 length: 15 amino acids. V was cut by 0 bases and J by 2 bases, with 12 bases left in between. From germline, CDR1 is SGHRS and CDR2 YFSETQ. The CDR3 DNA reads TGCGCCAGCAGCTTGGGTGGGGGGAGGACCTACGAGCAGTACTTC. Its translation is CASSLGGGRTYEQYF.

The chain joins TRBV4-3 to TRBJ2-5, with 9 bases identical to TRBD1. There are 17 residues in the CDR3. V shed 6 bases and J 4 bases; nucleotides not matched to a gene: 15. The germline V gene encodes CDR1 LGHNA and CDR2 YSLEER. CDR3 sequence (DNA): TGCGCCAGCAGTCCAAACCTCCCGGGACAGGGTGGAGAGACCCAGTACTTC. Amino acids: CASSPNLPGQGGETQYF.

The rearrangement uses TRBV7-2 and TRBJ2-3; 8 positions match TRBD2. CDR1 and CDR2 from the germline V gene are SGHTA and FQGNSA. Losses at the gene ends were 0 bases for V and 3 bases for J; bases not matched to a gene: 5. The CDR3 consists of 16 residues. The CDR3 region has the DNA TGTGCCAGCAGCTTAGCAGCGGGAGTAAGGACAGATACGCAGTATTTT. The encoded protein is CASSLAAGVRTDTQYF.